A single sample is the source of the 30 T cell receptor beta chains below, sequenced in a study of T cells in Graves' hyperthyroidism and ophthalmopathy. Amplification yielded TCR beta CDR3 regions, with RNA transcripts as the source. TCR CDR3 underwent first-round RT-PCR with the HTBI primer set. TCRdb analysed the multiplex PCR reads with MiXCR anew, one entry per CDR3 protein. Here the sample spans about 640,000 distinct CDR3 sequences, roughly 45% being singletons. The specimen was peripheral blood or thyroid tissue (not recorded which). The receptors originated from an adult man with Graves' disease, either hyperthyroidism or ophthalmopathy (not recorded which).

This sequence joins TRBV2 and TRBJ2-5; TRBD1 agrees at 7 bases. With 3 bases clipped from V and 2 bases from J, the junction kept 6 bases outside the gene matches. This CDR3 is 15 amino acids long. In germline, CDR1 is SNHLY, CDR2 FYNNEI. Here the CDR3 DNA reads TGTGCCAGCAGTGACGGGACAGAGGGGCAAGAGACCCAGTACTTC. This translates into CASSDGTEGQETQYF.

As to this clonotype: One end of the junction fails to match germline, which may point to a read error. The V call is TRBV25-1, the J call TRBJ1-6; D is perhaps TRBD1 (6 bases). Germline V gives CDR1 MGHDK, CDR2 SYGVNS. The length of the CDR3 is 15 residues. CDR3 DNA: TGTGCCAACAGTTTAGAATCGGGGGCTGGTTCACCCCTCCACTTT. Protein: CANSLESGAGSPLHF.

The rearrangement joins TRBV24-1 to TRBJ1-5, with 10 positions matching TRBD1. The germline V gene has CDR1 KGHDR and CDR2 SFDVKD. V shed 10 bases, J shed 1 base, and the junction held 6 bases outside the gene matches. The CDR3 sequence is 15 residues long. CDR3 DNA: TGTGCCACAGACAGGGGGCAAGGAAGCAATCAGCCCCAGCATTTT. Translated: CATDRGQGSNQPQHF.

The chain uses TRBV7-2 and TRBJ2-6; D is possibly TRBD2 (6 bases). The CDR3 extends over 17 amino acids. Germline CDR1 and CDR2: SGHTA and FQGNSA. Trimming shortened V by 3 bases and J by 2 bases, and 14 bases separated the two germline ends. The CDR3 loop reads CASSLGVGLTGANVLTF. The CDR3 nucleotides read TGTGCCAGCAGCTTGGGGGTAGGACTAACTGGGGCCAACGTCCTGACTTTC.

The rearrangement links TRBV2 to TRBJ1-5; no definite D call. CDR1 and CDR2 (germline): SNHLY, FYNNEI. V shed 4 bases and J shed 6 bases, with 19 bases lying between them. This CDR3 is built from 16 residues. Here the CDR3 DNA reads TGTGCCAGCAGTGTTGAGGGAACCCTCAGAAGTCAGCCCCAGCATTTT. This encodes CASSVEGTLRSQPQHF. Drawing the rest from reference TRBV2 and TRBJ1-5, the complete variable domain is EPEVTQTPSHQVTQMGQEVILRCVPISNHLYFYWYRQILGQKVEFLVSFYNNEISEKSEIFDDQFSVERPDGSNFTLKIRSTKLEDSAMYFCASSVEGTLRSQPQHFGDGTRLSIL.

At least ten counts were recorded for this clonotype. The chain recombines TRBV7-3 with TRBJ1-3, with 7 bases aligning to TRBD1. The germline V gene encodes CDR1 SGHTA and CDR2 FQGTGA. Trimming took 5 bases from V and 3 from J; bases not matched to a gene: 7. The CDR3 totals 15 residues. CDR3 in DNA: TGTGCCAGCAGCATTTCGAGGGGGCTTGGAAACACCATATATTTT. The encoded protein is CASSISRGLGNTIYF.

The chain has TRBV7-2 and TRBJ2-7; D is tentatively TRBD1 or TRBD2 (7 bases each). This CDR3 has 15 residues. The V gene's germline CDR1 is SGHTA and CDR2 FQGNSA. Trimming stripped 2 bases from V and 3 bases from J, with 14 bases between. As DNA, the CDR3 is TGTGCCAGCAGCTTACAGGCAGGGGGGGGCTACGAGCAGTACTTC. Encoded protein: CASSLQAGGGYEQYF.

This clonotype was found many times. The CDR3 loop is CASNGDRGEKLFF. Here the CDR3 DNA reads TGTGCCAGCAACGGGGACAGAGGGGAAAAACTGTTTTTT. The chain combines TRBV2 with TRBJ1-4; 7 bases align to TRBD1. CDR1 SNHLY and CDR2 FYNNEI come from the germline V gene. V shed 7 bases, J shed 8 bases, and the junction held 7 bases outside the gene matches. The CDR3 extends over 13 amino acids.

The gene calls are TRBV7-7 and TRBJ2-2; 7 bases fit TRBD1. Germline assignment: CDR1 SSHAT and CDR2 FNYEAQ (reference sequence). V was clipped by 7 bases and J by 0 bases; unmatched bases: 8. The CDR3 sequence is 16 residues long. CDR3 protein: CASIRDSRANTGELFF. The CDR3 DNA is TGTGCCAGCATTCGGGACAGCAGAGCGAACACCGGGGAGCTGTTTTTT.

The chain couples TRBV20-1 to TRBJ2-3, with 7 bases fitting TRBD2. After removal of 1 base from V and 0 bases from J, the junction contained 4 bases not matched to a gene. Germline-derived CDR1 and CDR2 are DFQATT and SNEGSKA (reference sequence). This CDR3 is 15 amino acids long. The CDR3 sequence: CSARVPSGSTDTQYF. CDR3 nucleotides: TGCAGTGCTAGAGTCCCTAGCGGTAGCACAGATACGCAGTATTTT.

The sample holds one count of this clonotype. This chain uses TRBV2 with TRBJ1-3, with D possibly matching TRBD1 (6 bases). CDR1 is SNHLY, CDR2 FYNNEI, per germline. Trimming left V 6 bases short and J 8 bases short, with 20 bases between. This CDR3 comprises 15 residues. DNA of the CDR3: TGTGCCAGCAGGCCAGGGGTTCACGATGGCTACACCATATATTTT. It codes for CASRPGVHDGYTIYF.

In its sample, this clonotype was seen many times. The chain joins TRBV7-9 to TRBJ1-1; the D gene is possibly TRBD1 (6 bases). Germline lookup yields CDR1 SEHNR and CDR2 FQNEAQ (reference sequence). This CDR3 spans 15 amino acids. V dropped 5 bases and J dropped 1 base, with 14 bases sitting between them. The CDR3 is CASSPTGGRNTEAFF. The CDR3 region has the DNA TGTGCCAGCAGCCCCACCGGGGGGCGGAACACTGAAGCTTTCTTT. The complete variable domain, with remaining parts taken from reference TRBV7-9 and TRBJ1-1, reads DTGVSQNPRHKITKRGQNVTFRCDPISEHNRLYWYRQTLGQGPEFLTYFQNEAQLEKSRLLSDRFSAERPKGSFSTLEIQRTEQGDSAMYLCASSPTGGRNTEAFFGQGTRLTVV.

The J gene is TRBJ1-6, the V gene TRBV11-2; D is undetermined. Trimming removed 5 bases at V and 7 bases at J, with 15 bases between. CDR3 length equals 15 residues. CDR1 SGHAT and CDR2 FQNNGV come from the germline V gene. DNA of the CDR3: TGTGCCAGCAGCAGCTCGACCGTCACAAATTCACCCCTCCACTTT. Amino acids: CASSSSTVTNSPLHF.

This clonotype came up many times. The genes are TRBV19 and TRBJ2-7; 7 positions match TRBD1. V was pared by 5 bases and J by 0 bases, with 19 bases of the junction left unmatched. The CDR3 sequence is 19 residues long. Germline CDR1 LNHDA, CDR2 SQIVND (reference sequence). In nucleotides, the CDR3 is TGTGCCAGTAGTGAAGGGGGACAGCGGCGCTTGCCTAGCTCCTACGAGCAGTACTTC. Protein: CASSEGGQRRLPSSYEQYF. The whole variable domain, remainder taken from reference TRBV19 and TRBJ2-7, is DGGITQSPKYLFRKEGQNVTLSCEQNLNHDAMYWYRQDPGQGLRLIYYSQIVNDFQKGDIAEGYSVSREKKESFPLTVTSAQKNPTAFYLCASSEGGQRRLPSSYEQYFGPGTRLTVT.

This clonotype was seen more than once but under ten times. This sequence may be a read error, since a much larger clone differs from it by one base. The V call is TRBV29-1, the J call TRBJ2-5; 7 nucleotides align to TRBD1. The trim removed 4 bases at V and 2 bases at J, leaving 1 base unmatched. Germline V gene lookup returns CDR1 SQVTM and CDR2 ANQGSEA. The CDR3 runs to 12 residues. CDR3 sequence reads: CSVGQGQETQYF. CDR3 bases: TGCAGCGTTGGACAGGGACAAGAGACCCAGTACTTC.

The chain links TRBV7-9 to TRBJ1-4, with 9 bases identical to TRBD1. Germline lookup yields CDR1 SEHNR and CDR2 FQNEAQ (reference sequence). The trim removed 8 bases at V and 10 bases at J, leaving 11 bases unmatched. This CDR3 has 14 residues. Here the CDR3 reads CASRYGTGTVKLFF. As DNA, the CDR3 is TGTGCCAGCCGCTACGGGACAGGGACGGTAAAACTGTTTTTT. Full variable domain (outside the CDR3, taken from reference TRBV7-9 and TRBJ1-4): DTGVSQNPRHKITKRGQNVTFRCDPISEHNRLYWYRQTLGQGPEFLTYFQNEAQLEKSRLLSDRFSAERPKGSFSTLEIQRTEQGDSAMYLCASRYGTGTVKLFFGSGTQLSVL.

The table lists this clonotype with many counts. The V and J genes are TRBV10-3 and TRBJ1-1; TRBD1 matches at 7 bases. V lost 4 bases and J lost 1; bases outside the gene matches: 6. CDR1 is ENHRY and CDR2 is SYGVKD in the germline V gene. This CDR3 spans 15 amino acids. CDR3 DNA: TGTGCCATCAGTGGAGGACAGGACCGGAACACTGAAGCTTTCTTT. Translated: CAISGGQDRNTEAFF.

This rearrangement joins TRBV5-8 to TRBJ1-4; unclear D gene. Germline CDR1 reads SGHTS; CDR2 reads YDEGEE. The CDR3 is 14 amino acids. V dropped 0 bases and J dropped 6 bases, with 9 bases sitting between them. The CDR3 is CASSLGQEDEKLFF. In DNA, the CDR3 is TGTGCCAGCAGCTTGGGGCAGGAGGATGAAAAACTGTTTTTT.

The chain is built from TRBV29-1 and TRBJ1-3; TRBD1 might be the D (6 bases). The CDR3 is made up of 11 amino acids. Germline V gene sequence: CDR1 SQVTM, CDR2 ANQGSEA. The ends were cut back, 5 bases at V and 7 bases at J, with 9 bases in the middle. The CDR3 here is CSVIGGNTIYF. CDR3 DNA: TGCAGCGTTATAGGGGGGAACACCATATATTTT.

V is TRBV7-9 and J is TRBJ1-1, with TRBD1 identical over 8 bases. V was clipped by 1 base and J by 11 bases; unmatched bases: 9. In germline, CDR1 is SEHNR, CDR2 FQNEAQ (reference sequence). The CDR3 length is 14 residues. The CDR3 sequence: CASSLGGQGARAFF. The CDR3 DNA is TGTGCCAGCAGCTTAGGGGGCCAGGGGGCGCGTGCTTTCTTT.

The chain carries TRBV7-9 and TRBJ1-4; a weak D match, TRBD1 (5 bases). The CDR3 spans 15 residues. The germline V gene encodes CDR1 SEHNR and CDR2 FQNEAQ (reference sequence). The V end lost 6 bases, the J end lost 7 bases, and 18 bases lay between the germline ends. The CDR3 is CASSPTTVNTEKLFF. DNA for the CDR3: TGTGCCAGCAGTCCAACGACAGTGAACACTGAAAAACTGTTTTTT. Based on the CDR3 plus reference TRBV7-9 and TRBJ1-4, the full variable domain is DTGVSQNPRHKITKRGQNVTFRCDPISEHNRLYWYRQTLGQGPEFLTYFQNEAQLEKSRLLSDRFSAERPKGSFSTLEIQRTEQGDSAMYLCASSPTTVNTEKLFFGSGTQLSVL.

There are a few counts of this clonotype. One junction end does not reproduce the germline sequence, and a read error may be involved. This chain connects TRBV10-3 to TRBJ2-7, with TRBD2 matching 14 bases. This CDR3 is built from 17 residues. CDR1 and CDR2 (germline): ENHRY, SYGVKD. The CDR3 coding sequence is TGTGCCAGCAGTGACAATCTAGGGACTAGCGGGAGAATCGAGCAGTACTTC. As protein: CASSDNLGTSGRIEQYF.

To note about this clonotype: The junction departs from the called germline gene at one end, perhaps through a read error. The chain has TRBV15 and TRBJ2-6; 11 bases are shared with TRBD1. Germline V gene lookup returns CDR1 LNHNV and CDR2 YYDKDF (reference sequence). CDR3 length: 16 amino acids. This CDR3 is CATSRDLGTGGNVLTF. In DNA form, the CDR3 reads TGTGCCACCAGCAGAGATCTCGGGACAGGGGGCAACGTCCTGACTTTC. The entire variable domain, with the rest obtained from reference TRBV15 and TRBJ2-6, is as follows: DAMVIQNPRYQVTQFGKPVTLSCSQTLNHNVMYWYQQKSSQAPKLLFHYYDKDFNNEADTPDNFQSRRPNTSFCFLDIRSPGLGDTAMYLCATSRDLGTGGNVLTFGAGSRLTVL.

This clonotype was seen once. This may be a read error: a much more frequent sequence differs by one nucleotide. The chain uses TRBV5-1 and TRBJ2-7; TRBD1 is a possible D gene (6 bases). The CDR3 has 14 amino acids. The germline V and J ends were trimmed by 10 bases and 0 bases, with 17 bases remaining between them. Per the germline V gene, CDR1 is SGHRS and CDR2 is YFSETQ. The CDR3 coding sequence is TGCGCCGCAAGACGGGACATTTCCTCCTACGAGCAGTACTTC. It codes for CAARRDISSYEQYF.

As for this clonotype: The final CDR3 position lacks the conserved phenylalanine or tryptophan, pointing to a likely read error. The DNA is omitted, as the CDR3 cannot be located on it reliably, and the CDR3 follows TCRdb's listing. The chain is built from TRBV2 and TRBJ1-1. The CDR3 contains 9 residues when both ends are counted. Looked up from germline, CDR1 is SNHLY and CDR2 is FYNNEI. This CDR3 reads CASSEGAKI.

At least ten counts were recorded for this clonotype. This chain links TRBV7-9 with TRBJ2-6, with 12 bases aligning to TRBD2. Germline V lookup: CDR1 SEHNR, CDR2 FQNEAQ (reference sequence). V lost 3 bases to trimming and J lost 3 bases; unmatched junction nucleotides: 3. This CDR3 has 17 amino acids. CDR3 residues: CASSLGLAGHGANVLTF. The CDR3 DNA follows: TGTGCCAGCAGCTTGGGACTAGCGGGTCATGGGGCCAACGTCCTGACTTTC.

As regards this clonotype: A much larger clone differs by one base, so this may be a read error. The chain combines TRBV7-8 with TRBJ2-2; 13 bases are shared with TRBD2. The germline CDR1 and CDR2 sequences are SGHVS and FQNEAQ. The CDR3 has 15 residues. The ends lost 3 bases at V and 6 bases at J; junction bases unmatched: 1. In DNA form, the CDR3 reads TGTGCCAGCAGCTTTGGACTAGCGGGGGCCGGGGAGCTGTTTTTT. Amino acids: CASSFGLAGAGELFF.

V gene TRBV7-2 combines with J gene TRBJ1-2, with no clear D. The V and J ends lost 1 base and 3 bases respectively, with 15 bases between them. Germline V gene sequence: CDR1 SGHTA, CDR2 FQGNSA. This CDR3 has 16 amino acids. CDR3 sequence (DNA): TGTGCCAGCAGCTTAGACATACGAGGCTTCGACTATGGCTACACCTTC. This codes for CASSLDIRGFDYGYTF.

V and J are TRBV7-2 and TRBJ2-7; 7 nucleotides align to TRBD1. Per the germline V gene, CDR1 is SGHTA and CDR2 is FQGNSA. This CDR3 has 16 residues. Trimming cost V 1 base and J 1 base; bases outside gene matches: 7. CDR3 sequence: CASSLDRDSASYEQYF. In DNA form, the CDR3 reads TGTGCCAGCAGCTTAGACCGGGACAGTGCATCCTACGAGCAGTACTTC.

With regard to this clonotype: This could be a read error, since a much larger clone is one nucleotide away. This chain uses TRBV11-2 with TRBJ1-2; D unclear. CDR3 length: 15 amino acids. CDR1 is SGHAT and CDR2 is FQNNGV in the germline V gene. The V end was cut by 1 base, the J end by 4 bases, with 13 bases between. CDR3: CASSLVVSESYGYTF. The CDR3 coding sequence is TGTGCCAGCAGCTTAGTCGTGAGTGAAAGCTATGGCTACACCTTC.